This TCR beta chain was documented in a study of long-term antiretroviral therapy in people with HIV. The CDR3 sequence is 16 residues long. In germline, CDR1 is SGHDT, CDR2 YYEEEE. The V end was cut by 4 bases, the J end by 0 bases, with 16 bases between. Whole-study findings and limits: Pre-ART clonal expansion yielded clones that dominated the repertoire at all time points.

On this clone: The antigen is not known.

Run at survey level, the immunoSEQ assay was version v3.0. Clones were sequenced by immunoSEQ multiplex PCR, and TCRdb holds only the in-frame ones, with some missing. This sample has under 20,000 clones; about four fifths occur once, and the top ten carry approximately 15%. Sequenced material: unsorted PBMCs, taken 0.3 years after starting antiretroviral therapy. The chain links TRBV5-6 to TRBJ2-5; D may correspond to TRBD1 or TRBD2 (5 bases each). The sequence was obtained from a woman between 45 and 60 years old with HIV. CDR3 region: CASSPRAGTYQETQYF. The CDR3 bases are TGTGCCAGCAGCCCCCGGGCCGGGACGTACCAAGAGACCCAGTACTTC. Complete variable domain (other parts from reference TRBV5-6 and TRBJ2-5): DAGVTQSPTHLIKTRGQQVTLRCSPKSGHDTVSWYQQALGQGPQFIFQYYEEEERQRGNFPDRFSGHQFPNYSSELNVNALLLGDSALYLCASSPRAGTYQETQYFGPGTRLLVL.